The next 23 T cell receptor beta chains were all read from a single sample in a study of vaccination effects on CD4 cells after COVID-19. The table came from immunoSEQ multiplex PCR; TCRdb's copy has only in-frame clones and leaves some out. The table includes 20,000 to 30,000 clones, 65% to 75% detected once. Antigen specificity for these receptors is unknown. Antigen-specific CD4+ T cells were expanded with viral peptide pools in the ViraFEST assay before sequencing. CD4+ T cell isolation took place after 10 days of culture. This person caught SARS-CoV-2 sometime from March to December 2020, and PCR testing confirmed the infection. The sequencing used CD4+ T cells from PBMCs cultured with SARS-CoV-2 spike peptides, collected before COVID-19 vaccination. Receptor source: a human donor who had a prior SARS-CoV-2 infection.

The rearrangement links TRBV7-6 to TRBJ2-1, with 9 bases fitting TRBD2. CDR3 length: 14 amino acids. Trimming removed 11 bases from V and 3 bases from J; junction bases left unmatched: 8. Germline V gives CDR1 SGHVS, CDR2 FNYEAQ. The CDR3 loop is CAEAGLADYNEQFF. For the CDR3, the DNA is TGTGCCGAGGCGGGACTAGCCGACTACAATGAGCAGTTCTTC.

The CDR3 DNA sequence: TGTGCCAGCATCGCGGTGGGGGGAGAGACCCAGTACTTC. This sequence encodes CASIAVGGETQYF. V gene TRBV7-9 combines with J gene TRBJ2-5; D possibly corresponds to TRBD2 (6 bases). Trimming pared 7 bases from V and 4 bases from J, leaving 13 bases between. The germline CDR1 and CDR2 sequences are SEHNR and FQNEAQ (reference sequence). This CDR3 contains 13 residues.

The rearrangement uses TRBV7-2 and TRBJ2-7, with D tentatively TRBD2 (5 bases). The germline V gene has CDR1 SGHTA and CDR2 FQGNSA. V lost 5 bases and J 6 bases, leaving 20 bases between the germline ends. CDR3 length equals 15 residues. Written as DNA, the CDR3 is TGTGCCAGCAGCCCTGGGCGAGGGTCGCAAGGCGAGCAGTACTTC. This sequence encodes CASSPGRGSQGEQYF.

The genes are TRBV18 and TRBJ2-1, with 11 positions matching TRBD2. Germline V gene data show CDR1 as KGHSH and CDR2 as LQKENI. V lost 3 bases and J lost 8; bases outside the gene matches: 9. CDR3 length equals 16 residues. CDR3 sequence: CASSPPLAGGGYEQFF. The CDR3 bases are TGTGCCAGCTCACCGCCCCTAGCGGGAGGAGGCTATGAGCAGTTCTTC. Full variable domain (rest looked up from reference TRBV18 and TRBJ2-1): NAGVMQNPRHLVRRRGQEARLRCSPMKGHSHVYWYRQLPEEGLKFMVYLQKENIIDESGMPKERFSAEFPKEGPSILRIQQVVRGDSAAYFCASSPPLAGGGYEQFFGPGTRLTVL.

The chain carries TRBV5-1 and TRBJ2-5; 14 bases match TRBD2. The V and J ends lost 4 bases and 4 bases, in that order; junction bases with no gene match: 3. In germline, CDR1 is SGHRS, CDR2 YFSETQ. The CDR3 has 15 amino acids. The CDR3, as DNA: TGCGCCAGCAGCGGAGGACTAGCGGGAGGAGAGACCCAGTACTTC. Residues: CASSGGLAGGETQYF.

V and J are TRBV7-2 and TRBJ2-5; tentatively, D is TRBD2 (5 bases). Germline CDR1 reads SGHTA; CDR2 reads FQGNSA. The CDR3 spans 14 residues. Trimming took 5 bases from V and 4 from J, leaving 14 bases between them. DNA of the CDR3: TGTGCCAGCAGCCGGGGATCAGTCGGAGAGACCCAGTACTTC. It yields the protein CASSRGSVGETQYF.

The genes are TRBV5-1 and TRBJ1-1; D may be TRBD1 (6 bases). The CDR3 is made up of 16 amino acids. V was pared by 4 bases and J by 0 bases, with 16 bases between. CDR1 is SGHRS, CDR2 YFSETQ, per germline. The CDR3 loop reads CASSPPRGTMNTEAFF. The CDR3 bases are TGCGCCAGCAGCCCCCCTCGGGGGACAATGAACACTGAAGCTTTCTTT.

J is TRBJ1-4 and V is TRBV19, with D perhaps matching TRBD1 (5 bases). The CDR3 runs 16 residues. V gave up 3 bases and J gave up 0 bases, with 11 bases separating them. Germline assignment: CDR1 LNHDA and CDR2 SQIVND (reference sequence). The CDR3 reads CASSISGIATNEKLFF. CDR3 in DNA: TGTGCCAGTAGTATTTCAGGGATTGCAACTAATGAAAAACTGTTTTTT.

This clone was recorded once. The J gene is TRBJ2-1, the V gene TRBV11-3; D possibly matches TRBD1 or TRBD2 (5 bases each). This CDR3 contains 15 residues. Germline CDR1 reads SGHNT; CDR2 reads YENEEA. V gave up 1 base and J gave up 0 bases, with 7 bases separating them. CDR3 DNA sequence: TGTGCCAGCAGCTTAGTCGGGGCCTCCTACAATGAGCAGTTCTTC. Its protein is CASSLVGASYNEQFF.

The chain uses TRBV19 and TRBJ2-7; maybe TRBD2 (6 bases). This CDR3 region has 18 residues. V was cut by 4 bases and J by 4 bases, with 26 bases left in between. Looked up from germline, CDR1 is LNHDA and CDR2 is SQIVND (reference sequence). The CDR3 is CASSRGLLYLNPLYEQYF. DNA for the CDR3: TGTGCCAGTAGTAGGGGACTTCTTTATCTGAATCCCCTATACGAGCAGTACTTC.

The genes are TRBV18 and TRBJ2-3; TRBD2 aligns across 7 bases. This CDR3 comprises 17 residues. Germline CDR1 reads KGHSH; CDR2 reads LQKENI. J gave up 3 bases and V 2 bases, and 11 bases lay outside the gene matches. The CDR3 DNA sequence: TGTGCCAGCTCACCAGTGATAAGCGGGATTGTTACAGATACGCAGTATTTT. It translates to CASSPVISGIVTDTQYF. Looking up the rest from reference TRBV18 and TRBJ2-3 gives the full variable domain: NAGVMQNPRHLVRRRGQEARLRCSPMKGHSHVYWYRQLPEEGLKFMVYLQKENIIDESGMPKERFSAEFPKEGPSILRIQQVVRGDSAAYFCASSPVISGIVTDTQYFGPGTRLTVL.

The V call is TRBV7-2, the J call TRBJ2-5, with TRBD2 matching over 15 bases. From germline, CDR1 is SGHTA and CDR2 FQGNSA. The CDR3 is 16 amino acids. V lost 5 bases to trimming and J lost 4 bases; unmatched junction nucleotides: 5. The CDR3 region is CASSKRTSGGGETQYF. The CDR3 DNA reads as TGTGCCAGCAGCAAACGGACTAGCGGGGGGGGAGAGACCCAGTACTTC.

The chain joins TRBV7-8 to TRBJ2-7; 7 bases match TRBD1. Trimming at V came to 3 bases and at J to 2 bases, leaving 7 bases not matched to a gene. Germline CDR1 reads SGHVS; CDR2 reads FQNEAQ. The CDR3 sequence is 15 residues long. CDR3 residues: CASSFPGQATYEQYF. CDR3 bases: TGTGCCAGCAGCTTCCCCGGACAGGCCACCTACGAGCAGTACTTC.

The V gene is TRBV5-6, the J gene TRBJ1-2; D is uncertain. Trimming stripped 0 bases from V and 2 bases from J, with 5 bases between. CDR1 is SGHDT, CDR2 YYEEEE, per germline. The length of the CDR3 is 13 residues. The CDR3 spells CASSLGRNYGYTF. CDR3 coding DNA: TGTGCCAGCAGCTTGGGACGGAACTATGGCTACACCTTC.

The gene calls are TRBV6-5 and TRBJ1-3; D is unresolved. The germline V gene encodes CDR1 MNHEY and CDR2 SVGAGI. Trimming removed 4 bases from V and 6 bases from J, with 13 bases in between. CDR3 length: 14 amino acids. Written as DNA, the CDR3 is TGTGCCAGCAGTTTGGAGCCGTCCGAAAACACCATATATTTT. Translating gives CASSLEPSENTIYF.

V usage is TRBV2 and J usage is TRBJ2-5, with D hard to call. The CDR3 is made up of 13 amino acids. Germline CDR1 and CDR2: SNHLY and FYNNEI. Trimming took 5 bases from V and 1 from J, leaving 8 bases between them. CDR3 coding DNA: TGTGCCAGCAGTCGCCAGGTCCAAGAGACCCAGTACTTC. This encodes CASSRQVQETQYF.

The J gene is TRBJ1-2, the V gene TRBV6-5; D remains unclear. Trimming took 2 bases from V and 4 from J, leaving 11 bases between them. Per the germline V gene, CDR1 is MNHEY and CDR2 is SVGAGI. This CDR3 region has 14 residues. Here the CDR3 reads CASSYVGPPYGYTF. CDR3 DNA: TGTGCCAGCAGTTACGTAGGGCCCCCCTATGGCTACACCTTC.

This clone has only one observation. This CDR3 is CASSTGSSGRPSYEQYF. CDR3 DNA: TGTGCCAGTAGTACGGGTTCTAGCGGGAGGCCCTCCTACGAGCAGTACTTC. The chain uses TRBV19 and TRBJ2-7; TRBD2 matches at 11 bases. This CDR3 comprises 17 residues. V lost 4 bases, J lost 0 bases, and 8 bases stayed unmatched. The germline V gene has CDR1 LNHDA and CDR2 SQIVND (reference sequence).

Turning to this clone: At one end, the junction sequence differs from germline, possibly due to a read error. The rearrangement joins TRBV3-1 (or the pseudogene TRBV3-2) to TRBJ2-3; D is uncertain. The CDR3 has 13 residues. Germline V lookup: CDR1 LGHDT, CDR2 YNNKEL (reference sequence). The DNA for the CDR3 is TGTGCCAGCAGGGAGTTAAGCACGGATACGCAGTATTTT. Its translation: CASRELSTDTQYF.

The rearrangement links TRBV4-3 to TRBJ2-3; D uncertain. From germline, CDR1 is LGHNA and CDR2 YSLEER. V was pared by 4 bases and J by 5 bases, with 13 bases between. The CDR3 contains 14 residues. CDR3 protein: CASSPLRPGDTQYF. In nucleotides, the CDR3 is TGCGCCAGCAGCCCGCTAAGGCCGGGAGATACGCAGTATTTT.

The chain carries TRBV5-1 and TRBJ2-2; D is undetermined. Trimming removed 7 bases at V and 4 bases at J, with 11 bases between. This CDR3 is 13 amino acids long. Per the germline V gene, CDR1 is SGHRS and CDR2 is YFSETQ. This CDR3 is CASGTGPTGELFF. The CDR3 DNA reads as TGCGCCAGCGGCACCGGCCCCACCGGGGAGCTGTTTTTT.

This chain joins TRBV5-4 and TRBJ1-2; TRBD1 aligns across 7 bases. This CDR3 is 16 amino acids long. The V gene end was trimmed by 2 bases and the J gene end by 1 base; junction bases not matched to a gene: 8. Germline V gives CDR1 SGHNT, CDR2 YYREEE (reference sequence). The CDR3, as DNA: TGTGCCAGCAGCTTCCCACAGGGGATGTATAACTATGGCTACACCTTC. It specifies CASSFPQGMYNYGYTF.

V usage is TRBV10-1 and J usage is TRBJ1-1; D unclear. With 9 bases removed from V and 1 base from J, the gap between germline ends came to 9 bases. CDR3 length: 12 amino acids. Germline CDR1 is WNHNN and CDR2 is SYGVQD (reference sequence). CDR3 sequence (DNA): TGCGCCAGACCTACAGAGAACACTGAAGCTTTCTTT. Protein product: CARPTENTEAFF.